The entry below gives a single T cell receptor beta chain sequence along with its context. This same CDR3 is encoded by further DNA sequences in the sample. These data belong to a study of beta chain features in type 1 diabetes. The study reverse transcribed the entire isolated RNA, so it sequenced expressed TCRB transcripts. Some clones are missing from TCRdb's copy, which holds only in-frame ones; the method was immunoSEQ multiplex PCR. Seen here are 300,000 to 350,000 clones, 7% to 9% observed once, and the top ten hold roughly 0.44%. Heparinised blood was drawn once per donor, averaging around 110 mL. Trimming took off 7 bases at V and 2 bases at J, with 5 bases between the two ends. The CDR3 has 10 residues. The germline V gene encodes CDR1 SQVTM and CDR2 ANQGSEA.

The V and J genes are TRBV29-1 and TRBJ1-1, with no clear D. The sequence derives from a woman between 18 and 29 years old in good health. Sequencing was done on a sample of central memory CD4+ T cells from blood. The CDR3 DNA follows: TGCAGCGCCCAAAACACTGAAGCTTTCTTT. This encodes CSAQNTEAFF. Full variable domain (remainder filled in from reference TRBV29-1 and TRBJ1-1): SAVISQKPSRDICQRGTSLTIQCQVDSQVTMMFWYRQQPGQSLTLIATANQGSEATYESGFVIDKFPISRPNLTFSTLTVSNMSPEDSSIYLCSAQNTEAFFGQGTRLTVV.